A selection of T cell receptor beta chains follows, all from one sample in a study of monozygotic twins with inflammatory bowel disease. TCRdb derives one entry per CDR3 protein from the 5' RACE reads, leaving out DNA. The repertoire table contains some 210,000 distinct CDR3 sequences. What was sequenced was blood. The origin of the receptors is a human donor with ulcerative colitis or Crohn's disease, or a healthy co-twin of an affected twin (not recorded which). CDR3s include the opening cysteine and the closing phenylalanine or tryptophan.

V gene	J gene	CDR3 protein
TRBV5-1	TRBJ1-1	CASSLSSLNTEAFF
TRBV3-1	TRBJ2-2	CASSQDQSGGRHPNTGELFF
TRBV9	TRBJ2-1	CASSVGLAGGSYNEQFF
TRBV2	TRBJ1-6	CASKGANVAYNSPLHF
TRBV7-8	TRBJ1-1	CASSFRGQMNTEAFF
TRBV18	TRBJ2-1	CASSPARGGFYNEQFF
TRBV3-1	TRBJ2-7	CASSQGLAYEQYF
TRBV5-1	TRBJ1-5	CASSLVPGNQPQHF
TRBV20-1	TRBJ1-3	CSARDRTGSGNTIYF
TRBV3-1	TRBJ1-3	CASSPDLSGNTIYF
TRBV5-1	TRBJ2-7	CASSSQTGGSEQYF
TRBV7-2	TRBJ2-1	CASSLGDFYNEQFF
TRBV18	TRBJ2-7	CASSPPGQASYEQYF
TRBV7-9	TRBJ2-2	CASSPKRGGPAGELFF
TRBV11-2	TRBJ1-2	CASSSTGRGHGYTF
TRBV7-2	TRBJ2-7	CASTIGGSYEQYF
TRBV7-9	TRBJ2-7	CASVRGDVFSYEQYF
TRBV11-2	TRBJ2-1	CASSLEGSRGEQFF
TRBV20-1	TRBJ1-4	CSATTDATNEKLFF
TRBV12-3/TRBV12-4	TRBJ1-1	CASNSRWGRRTEAFF
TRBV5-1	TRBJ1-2	CASSLEGPDNYGYTF
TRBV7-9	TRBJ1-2	CASSLHAGDGYTF
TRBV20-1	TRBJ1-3	CSARDRGQFSGNTIYF
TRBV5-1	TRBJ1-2	CASSDNRQTNYGYTF
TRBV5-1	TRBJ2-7	CASTRLGGGSYEQYF
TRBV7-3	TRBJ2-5	CASSLTLGLAGQETQYF
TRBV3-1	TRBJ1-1	CASTWGSGGNTEAFF
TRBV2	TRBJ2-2	CASRDATGELFF
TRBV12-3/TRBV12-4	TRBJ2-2	CASRPGPGNSGELFF
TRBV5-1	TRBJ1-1	CASCMEMNTEAFF
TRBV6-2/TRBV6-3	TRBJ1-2	CASSYPGQGVYGYTF
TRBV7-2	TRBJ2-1	CASSLAPSINNEQFF
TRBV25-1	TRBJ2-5	CASSELGRNQETQYF
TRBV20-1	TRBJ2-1	CSARDNLFLNEQFF
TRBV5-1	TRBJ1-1	CASRVGMNTEAFF
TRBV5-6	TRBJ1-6	CASRRGWGNSPLHF
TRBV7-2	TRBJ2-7	CASSPIWTGESEQYF
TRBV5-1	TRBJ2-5	CASSLAAVGETQYF
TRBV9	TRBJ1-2	CASSVLGRHTF
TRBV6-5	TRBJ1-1	CASSYRRTGGTEAFF
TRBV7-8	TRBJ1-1	CASSSYRDRGPNEAFF
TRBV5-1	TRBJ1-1	CASSSTGTGGTEAFF
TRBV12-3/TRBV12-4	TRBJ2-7	CASSFTRGLSSYEQYF
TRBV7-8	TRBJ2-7	CASTQGAGAYEQYF
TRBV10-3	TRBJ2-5	CAISESSKTQYF
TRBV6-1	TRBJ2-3	CATGRLAGGYTQYF
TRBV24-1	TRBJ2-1	CATSPGQSEQFF
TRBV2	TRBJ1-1	CASSGDRGRGNTEAFF
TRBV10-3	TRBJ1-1	CAITLQVNTEAFF
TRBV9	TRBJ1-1	CASLLSGLDTEAFF
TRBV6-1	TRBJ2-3	CASSEPLTDTQYF
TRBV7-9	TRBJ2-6	CASSADTGANVLTF